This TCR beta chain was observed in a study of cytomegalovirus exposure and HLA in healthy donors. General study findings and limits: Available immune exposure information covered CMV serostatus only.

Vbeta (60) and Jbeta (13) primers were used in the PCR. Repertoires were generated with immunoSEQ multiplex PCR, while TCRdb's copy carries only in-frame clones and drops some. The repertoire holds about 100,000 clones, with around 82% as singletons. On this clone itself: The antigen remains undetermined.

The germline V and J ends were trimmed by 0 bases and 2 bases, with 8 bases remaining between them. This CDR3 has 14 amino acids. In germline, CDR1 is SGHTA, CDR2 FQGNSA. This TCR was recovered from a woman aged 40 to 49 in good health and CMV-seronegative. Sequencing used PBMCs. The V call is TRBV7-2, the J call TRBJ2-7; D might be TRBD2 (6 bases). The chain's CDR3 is CASSLARTTYEQYF. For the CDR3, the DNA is TGTGCCAGCAGCTTAGCTAGGACTACCTACGAGCAGTACTTC. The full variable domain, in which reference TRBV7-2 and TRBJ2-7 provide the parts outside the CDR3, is GAGVSQSPSNKVTEKGKDVELRCDPISGHTALYWYRQSLGQGLEFLIYFQGNSAPDKSGLPSDRFSAERTGGSVSTLTIQRTQQEDSAVYLCASSLARTTYEQYFGPGTRLTVT.